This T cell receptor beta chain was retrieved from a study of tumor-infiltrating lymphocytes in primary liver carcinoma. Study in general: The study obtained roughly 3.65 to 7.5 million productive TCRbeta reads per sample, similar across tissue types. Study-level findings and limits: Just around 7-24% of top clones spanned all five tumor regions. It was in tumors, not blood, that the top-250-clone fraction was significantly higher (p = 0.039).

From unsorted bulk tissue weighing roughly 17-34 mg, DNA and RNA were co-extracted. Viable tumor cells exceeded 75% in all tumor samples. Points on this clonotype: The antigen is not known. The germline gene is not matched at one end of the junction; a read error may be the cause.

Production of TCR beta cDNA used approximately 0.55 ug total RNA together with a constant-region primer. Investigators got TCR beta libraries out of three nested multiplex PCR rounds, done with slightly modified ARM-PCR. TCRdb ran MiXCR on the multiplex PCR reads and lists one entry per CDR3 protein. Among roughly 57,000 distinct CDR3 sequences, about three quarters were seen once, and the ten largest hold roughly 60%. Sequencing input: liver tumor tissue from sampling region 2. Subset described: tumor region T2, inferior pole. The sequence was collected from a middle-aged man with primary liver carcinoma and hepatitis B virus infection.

CDR3 amino acids: CASTSAGSEASF. Here the CDR3 DNA reads TGTGCCAGCACTTCGGCAGGGAGTGAAGCTTCCTTT. The rearrangement uses TRBV12-3 or TRBV12-4 and TRBJ1-1; D possibly corresponds to TRBD1 (5 bases). The CDR3 spans 12 residues.